This T cell receptor beta chain appears in the sequencing data of a study of cytomegalovirus exposure and HLA in healthy donors. Across the whole study: Of approximately 400 genotyped donors, roughly 81% clustered with self-reported Caucasian donors.

The PCR employed 60 Vbeta primers together with 13 Jbeta primers. Profiling relied on immunoSEQ multiplex PCR, and the TCRdb table lists in-frame clones only, not all of them. The sample data list roughly 120,000 clones. General study points: Donors belonging to an Asian-associated ancestry cluster reportedly showed fewer N-insertions in productive TCRs than the 666-donor mean, according to what a later analysis found. The study carried out a later analysis of TCR beta sequences. It associated some 15,000 of them with specific HLA alleles at a false discovery rate of 0.05. Sequencing likely generated an artifact that appeared as a cluster of highly shared sequence variants.

Points on this clone: The antigen remains undetermined.

This CDR3 is 17 amino acids long. Germline values: CDR1 SGHRS, CDR2 YFSETQ. V lost 2 bases, J lost 5 bases, and 13 bases stayed unmatched. Sequenced sample: PBMCs. The V call is TRBV5-1, the J call TRBJ2-3; 8 bases align to TRBD2. The source of this sequence is a man aged 18 to 30 in good health and CMV-seronegative. Written as DNA, the CDR3 is TGCGCCAGCAGCTTCTCCCCCCCGGGGGGGCGCGAAGATACGCAGTATTTT. As protein: CASSFSPPGGREDTQYF.